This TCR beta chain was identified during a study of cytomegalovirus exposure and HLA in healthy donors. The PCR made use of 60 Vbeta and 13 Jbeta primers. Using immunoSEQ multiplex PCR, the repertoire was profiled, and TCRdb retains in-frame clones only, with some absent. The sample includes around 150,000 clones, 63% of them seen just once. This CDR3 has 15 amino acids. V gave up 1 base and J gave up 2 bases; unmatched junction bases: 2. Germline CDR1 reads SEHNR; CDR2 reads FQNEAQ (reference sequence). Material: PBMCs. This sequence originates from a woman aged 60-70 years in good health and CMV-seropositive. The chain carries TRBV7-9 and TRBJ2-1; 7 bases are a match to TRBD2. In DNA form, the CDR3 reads TGTGCCAGCAGCTTAGACGGGAGGACCTACAATGAGCAGTTCTTC. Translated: CASSLDGRTYNEQFF.